These 22 T cell receptor beta chains were all obtained from the same sample, sequenced in a study of cytomegalovirus exposure and HLA in healthy donors. PCR primers comprised 60 Vbeta and 13 Jbeta primers. Clones were sequenced by immunoSEQ multiplex PCR, and TCRdb holds only the in-frame ones, with some missing. The repertoire holds just over 200,000 clones, approximately 78% seen once, with 2.5% to 3.5% in the top ten. Specimen: PBMCs. The receptors were sampled from a middle-aged woman in good health and CMV-seronegative.

The chain combines TRBV27 with TRBJ1-5; TRBD1 is a possible D gene (5 bases). CDR1 is MNHEY, CDR2 SMNVEV, per germline (reference sequence). V was shortened by 3 bases and J by 4 bases, with 7 bases between the two germline ends. This CDR3 spans 13 amino acids. The CDR3 DNA sequence: TGTGCCAGCAGTTTCAGGGTAAATCAGCCCCAGCATTTT. Amino acid sequence: CASSFRVNQPQHF.

The chain is built from TRBV7-2 and TRBJ2-2; 10 bases map to TRBD2. This CDR3 contains 18 residues. V dropped 0 bases and J dropped 3; count of bases not matched to a gene: 7. CDR1 is SGHTA, CDR2 FQGNSA, per germline. Here the CDR3 DNA reads TGTGCCAGCAGCTTAGCGGGGAGCGGGAGGGGTTACACCGGGGAGCTGTTTTTT. It is translated as CASSLAGSGRGYTGELFF.

This clone has only a few counts. For the CDR3, the DNA is TGTGCCTGGAGGGCTAGCGGAGAGACCCAGTACTTC. This translates into CAWRASGETQYF. The V call is TRBV30, the J call TRBJ2-5, with 7 bases identical to TRBD2. The CDR3 is 12 residues long. The trim removed 3 bases at V and 4 bases at J, leaving 2 bases unmatched. CDR1 GTSNPN and CDR2 SVGIG come from the germline V gene (reference sequence).

J is TRBJ1-2 and V is TRBV2; 8 bases line up with TRBD1. The germline gives CDR1 SNHLY, CDR2 FYNNEI. The J segment lost 7 bases and the V segment lost 0 bases, leaving 7 bases of the junction unmatched. The CDR3 spans 15 residues. CDR3 loop: CASSEARTGKSGYTF. In DNA, the CDR3 is TGTGCCAGCAGTGAAGCGAGGACAGGGAAGAGTGGCTACACCTTC.

The J gene is TRBJ1-2, the V gene TRBV28; D is unresolved. The germline gives CDR1 MDHEN, CDR2 SYDVKM. The V end lost 5 bases, the J end lost 1 base, and 11 bases lay between the germline ends. The CDR3 totals 14 residues. CDR3 in amino acids: CASSNNPVNYGYTF. CDR3 coding DNA: TGTGCCAGCAGTAACAATCCAGTTAACTATGGCTACACCTTC.

The chain combines TRBV7-3 with TRBJ2-2, with 14 bases fitting TRBD2. CDR3 size: 17 residues. Germline V gives CDR1 SGHTA, CDR2 FQGTGA. Losses at the gene ends were 5 bases for V and 5 bases for J; bases not matched to a gene: 7. CDR3 protein: CASSLGTSGSGTGELFF. The CDR3 region has the DNA TGTGCCAGCAGCCTCGGGACTAGCGGGAGCGGGACCGGGGAGCTGTTTTTT.

The rearrangement joins TRBV6-4 to TRBJ2-3, with 9 positions matching TRBD1. The CDR3 is made up of 15 amino acids. The V gene end was trimmed by 6 bases and the J gene end by 0 bases; junction bases not matched to a gene: 4. CDR1 is MRHNA and CDR2 is SNTAGT in the germline V gene. The CDR3 DNA reads as TGTGCCAGCAGGGACAGGGGATCTAGCACAGATACGCAGTATTTT. Residues: CASRDRGSSTDTQYF.

The chain links TRBV6-5 to TRBJ2-7; unclear D gene. CDR1 is MNHEY, CDR2 SVGAGI, per germline. V shed 6 bases and J shed 4 bases, with 16 bases lying between them. The CDR3 sequence is 14 residues long. In DNA form, the CDR3 reads TGTGCCAGCAGGGCCGAACGCGGTCCTTACGAGCAGTACTTC. Translating it yields CASRAERGPYEQYF.

The V call is TRBV10-1, the J call TRBJ2-1, with 9 bases aligning to TRBD2. With 8 bases clipped from V and 9 bases from J, the junction kept 14 bases outside the gene matches. In germline, CDR1 is WNHNN, CDR2 SYGVQD (reference sequence). The CDR3 is made up of 15 amino acids. DNA of the CDR3: TGCGCCAGCGTGAAGTTCGGTAGCGGGAGAAGTGAGCAGTTCTTC. This translates into CASVKFGSGRSEQFF.

The chain links TRBV5-1 to TRBJ2-1; D is possibly TRBD2 (6 bases). The CDR3 is 14 amino acids. Germline V gene data show CDR1 as SGHRS and CDR2 as YFSETQ. The V end lost 0 bases, the J end lost 7 bases, and 11 bases lay between the germline ends. This CDR3 reads CASSLAPGVNEQFF. The CDR3 DNA follows: TGCGCCAGCAGCTTGGCGCCGGGGGTGAATGAGCAGTTCTTC.

The chain has TRBV7-9 and TRBJ1-1; D perhaps matches TRBD1 (6 bases). The CDR3 consists of 15 residues. V dropped 0 bases and J dropped 1 base, with 9 bases sitting between them. Germline V lookup: CDR1 SEHNR, CDR2 FQNEAQ (reference sequence). In nucleotides, the CDR3 is TGTGCCAGCAGCTTAGCCCAGGGGACGAACACTGAAGCTTTCTTT. This sequence encodes CASSLAQGTNTEAFF.

The V gene is TRBV18, the J gene TRBJ1-2; D not certain. The germline V gene has CDR1 KGHSH and CDR2 LQKENI. With 2 bases removed from V and 0 bases from J, the gap between germline ends came to 7 bases. The CDR3 consists of 14 residues. The CDR3 bases are TGTGCCAGCTCACCATCAGGTTCTAACTATGGCTACACCTTC. This codes for CASSPSGSNYGYTF.

The chain has TRBV6-5 and TRBJ1-6; the D is unclear. Trimming removed 0 bases from V and 7 bases from J, with 10 bases in between. Germline loops: CDR1 MNHEY, CDR2 SVGAGI. CDR3 length: 15 residues. CDR3 residues: CASSYSTSRNSPLHF. In DNA form, the CDR3 reads TGTGCCAGCAGTTACTCGACTAGCAGAAATTCACCCCTCCACTTT.

This chain joins TRBV25-1 and TRBJ2-7, with 8 positions matching TRBD1. The CDR3 is made up of 15 amino acids. V lost 4 bases to trimming and J lost 2 bases; unmatched junction nucleotides: 7. The V gene's germline CDR1 is MGHDK and CDR2 SYGVNS. CDR3 sequence (DNA): TGTGCCAGCAGTGGTTGGACAGGGCAAGCCTACGAGCAGTACTTC. It specifies CASSGWTGQAYEQYF.

This clone was counted once. The V and J genes are TRBV7-2 and TRBJ2-5; D is undetermined. Deletions cut 1 base from V and 2 bases from J, with 8 bases between. This CDR3 has 14 residues. CDR1 is SGHTA, CDR2 FQGNSA, per germline. CDR3 nucleotide sequence: TGTGCCAGCAGCTTAGGAGGCAGTCAAGAGACCCAGTACTTC. Protein: CASSLGGSQETQYF.

The genes are TRBV5-4 and TRBJ2-2; possibly TRBD2 for D (6 bases). V was pared by 4 bases and J by 0 bases, with 10 bases between. CDR3 size: 15 residues. CDR1 is SGHNT and CDR2 is YYREEE in the germline V gene (reference sequence). CDR3 loop: CASSRDFSNTGELFF. CDR3 nucleotides: TGTGCCAGCAGCCGGGACTTCTCGAACACCGGGGAGCTGTTTTTT.

The chain is built from TRBV13 and TRBJ1-2, with 7 bases lining up with TRBD1. J lost 2 bases, V lost 3 bases, and 0 bases had no gene match. Germline V gene data show CDR1 as PRHDT and CDR2 as FYEKMQ (reference sequence). The CDR3 contains 13 residues. CDR3 loop: CASSLTGNYGYTF. The CDR3 region has the DNA TGTGCCAGCAGCTTGACAGGGAACTATGGCTACACCTTC. The whole variable domain, filled in from reference TRBV13 and TRBJ1-2, reads AAGVIQSPRHLIKEKRETATLKCYPIPRHDTVYWYQQGPGQDPQFLISFYEKMQSDKGSIPDRFSAQQFSDYHSELNMSSLELGDSALYFCASSLTGNYGYTFGSGTRLTVV.

The rearrangement joins TRBV27 to TRBJ1-4, with TRBD1 matching over 7 bases. The CDR3 extends over 13 amino acids. The germline V gene encodes CDR1 MNHEY and CDR2 SMNVEV (reference sequence). V gave up 8 bases and J gave up 8 bases; unmatched junction bases: 8. In DNA, the CDR3 is TGTGCCAGCGGTACAGGGGTGGGCGAAAAACTGTTTTTT. This gives the protein CASGTGVGEKLFF. Full variable domain (missing parts from reference TRBV27 and TRBJ1-4): EAQVTQNPRYLITVTGKKLTVTCSQNMNHEYMSWYRQDPGLGLRQIYYSMNVEVTDKGDVPEGYKVSRKEKRNFPLILESPSPNQTSLYFCASGTGVGEKLFFGSGTQLSVL.

CDR3 in amino acids: CATSRDAETQYF. In DNA form, the CDR3 reads TGTGCCACCAGCAGAGATGCGGAGACCCAGTACTTC. The gene calls are TRBV15 and TRBJ2-5; D not resolved. V lost 0 bases, J lost 5 bases, and 4 bases lay in between. Germline V lookup: CDR1 LNHNV, CDR2 YYDKDF (reference sequence). This CDR3 region has 12 residues.

The V gene is TRBV11-1, the J gene TRBJ2-7; D perhaps matches TRBD1 (6 bases). Trimming pared 4 bases from V and 1 base from J, leaving 11 bases between. Germline CDR1 is SGHAT and CDR2 is FQDESV (reference sequence). There are 14 residues in the CDR3. CDR3 DNA: TGTGCCAGCAGCTCCGACAGGCGTTCCTACGAGCAGTACTTC. Translated, it gives CASSSDRRSYEQYF.

V usage is TRBV2 and J usage is TRBJ2-7; 11 nucleotides agree with TRBD2. This CDR3 has 15 residues. Germline V gene data show CDR1 as SNHLY and CDR2 as FYNNEI. V gave up 6 bases and J gave up 2 bases; unmatched junction bases: 6. This CDR3 is CASSQTSGAAYEQYF. CDR3 DNA: TGTGCCAGCAGCCAGACTAGCGGGGCCGCCTACGAGCAGTACTTC.

This chain joins TRBV9 and TRBJ1-2; 8 positions agree with TRBD1. This CDR3 spans 15 amino acids. Germline V gives CDR1 SGDLS, CDR2 YYNGEE. Trimming took 3 bases from V and 0 from J; bases not matched to a gene: 4. DNA of the CDR3: TGTGCCAGCAGCGGACAGGGGCCCACTAACTATGGCTACACCTTC. Protein product: CASSGQGPTNYGYTF.